These 15 T cell receptor beta chains originate from one sample sequenced in a study of technical replicates of blood from a few donors. Profiling relied on immunoSEQ multiplex PCR, and the TCRdb table lists in-frame clones only, not all of them. The sample comprises thousands of clones, around 91% of which are singletons, and 9.5% rests with the top ten. Input material: PBMCs. The receptors here all came from a human donor in good health.

V is TRBV5-1 and J is TRBJ2-7; 11 bases are shared with TRBD2. The CDR3 is made up of 15 amino acids. The V gene's germline CDR1 is SGHRS and CDR2 YFSETQ. J was trimmed by 1 base and V by 0 bases; bases with no gene match: 0. The CDR3, as DNA: TGCGCCAGCAGCTTGGGACTAGCGGGGTCCTACGAGCAGTACTTC. Its protein product is CASSLGLAGSYEQYF.

The rearrangement uses TRBV30 and TRBJ2-1; 8 bases are a match to TRBD1. This CDR3 comprises 14 residues. Germline V gives CDR1 GTSNPN, CDR2 SVGIG (reference sequence). After removal of 5 bases from V and 0 bases from J, the junction contained 3 bases not matched to a gene. The CDR3 coding sequence is TGTGCCTGGCAGGGGACAGGCTCCTACAATGAGCAGTTCTTC. It encodes CAWQGTGSYNEQFF.

The rearrangement links TRBV27 to TRBJ2-3, with a tentative D call TRBD2 (6 bases). The CDR3 covers 14 residues. The V gene lost 9 bases and the J gene lost 0 bases, with 13 bases spanning the gap. Germline lookup yields CDR1 MNHEY and CDR2 SMNVEV (reference sequence). CDR3 sequence (DNA): TGTGCCAGTAAATGGGGGGTTAGCACAGATACGCAGTATTTT. Protein sequence: CASKWGVSTDTQYF.

V and J are TRBV27 and TRBJ1-1, with no clear D. The CDR3 is 12 residues long. Germline CDR1 reads MNHEY; CDR2 reads SMNVEV (reference sequence). The V gene lost 7 bases and the J gene lost 7 bases, with 13 bases spanning the gap. The DNA of the CDR3 is TGTGCCAGCATCTTAGGCCGCGGTGAAGCTTTCTTT. Amino acids: CASILGRGEAFF.

The genes are TRBV2 and TRBJ2-7, with D possibly TRBD2 on 5 matching bases. V was clipped by 5 bases and J by 0 bases, with 11 bases between them. CDR3 length equals 14 residues. Germline V gene lookup returns CDR1 SNHLY and CDR2 FYNNEI. DNA of the CDR3: TGTGCCAGCAGTAAGGACTCGCTCTCCTACGAGCAGTACTTC. Amino acid sequence: CASSKDSLSYEQYF.

This clone has more than one count but fewer than ten. The rearrangement joins TRBV4-2 to TRBJ2-7, with 8 nucleotides matching TRBD2. The J segment lost 4 bases and the V segment lost 0 bases, leaving 11 bases of the junction unmatched. The CDR3 has 17 amino acids. Germline CDR1 reads LGHNA; CDR2 reads YNFKEQ. CDR3 nucleotide sequence: TGTGCCAGCAGCCAAGAAGGGCTAGCGGGTTTCGTATACGAGCAGTACTTC. Residues: CASSQEGLAGFVYEQYF.

The CDR3 coding sequence is TGTGCCTGGAGTCCACTAGCGGGGCCGCAGTATTTT. Residues: CAWSPLAGPQYF. This chain links TRBV30 with TRBJ2-3; the match to TRBD2 covers 10 bases. The germline V gene has CDR1 GTSNPN and CDR2 SVGIG (reference sequence). CDR3 length: 12 residues. Trimming cost V 2 bases and J 10 bases; bases outside gene matches: 3.

The chain carries TRBV29-1 and TRBJ1-2; 11 nucleotides agree with TRBD1. The ends lost 7 bases at V and 5 bases at J; junction bases unmatched: 15. The CDR3 loop spans 16 amino acids. The germline gives CDR1 SQVTM, CDR2 ANQGSEA. The CDR3 nucleotides read TGCAGCGCCCAGCCCTCACACGGGACAGGGGGTTATGGCTACACCTTC. Amino acids: CSAQPSHGTGGYGYTF. The variable domain in full, completed from reference TRBV29-1 and TRBJ1-2, reads SAVISQKPSRDICQRGTSLTIQCQVDSQVTMMFWYRQQPGQSLTLIATANQGSEATYESGFVIDKFPISRPNLTFSTLTVSNMSPEDSSIYLCSAQPSHGTGGYGYTFGSGTRLTVV.

This clone was observed once. This chain uses TRBV6-5 with TRBJ2-2; 11 bases align to TRBD2. CDR1 and CDR2 from the germline V gene are MNHEY and SVGAGI. V lost 5 bases to trimming and J lost 4 bases; unmatched junction nucleotides: 3. The CDR3 is made up of 15 amino acids. The DNA of the CDR3 is TGTGCCAGCAGTACTAGCGGGAGAATCACCGGGGAGCTGTTTTTT. Protein: CASSTSGRITGELFF.

This chain uses TRBV7-9 with TRBJ2-7; TRBD1 matches 10 bases. Unmatched junction bases numbered 6, after V lost 6 bases and J lost 1 base. This CDR3 has 15 amino acids. Germline V lookup: CDR1 SEHNR, CDR2 FQNEAQ (reference sequence). CDR3 in DNA: TGTGCCAGCAGTCGACAGGGGGCCTATTCCTACGAGCAGTACTTC. Residues: CASSRQGAYSYEQYF.

The chain recombines TRBV15 with TRBJ2-2; 11 bases agree with TRBD1. V dropped 1 base and J dropped 15; count of bases not matched to a gene: 10. CDR1 is LNHNV and CDR2 is YYDKDF in the germline V gene (reference sequence). The CDR3 is 15 amino acids. The CDR3 region is CATSRGGTGGGLVFF. The CDR3, as DNA: TGTGCCACCAGCAGAGGCGGGACAGGGGGAGGGTTGGTGTTTTTT.

The chain is built from TRBV5-1 and TRBJ1-2; D gene uncertain. The germline gives CDR1 SGHRS, CDR2 YFSETQ. Trimming removed 0 bases at V and 12 bases at J, with 9 bases between. The CDR3 is 11 residues long. The CDR3, as DNA: TGCGCCAGCAGCTTGGGCGGTATAAACACCTTC. Translation gives CASSLGGINTF.

This sequence joins TRBV6-5 and TRBJ1-2; no clear D. The germline V gene has CDR1 MNHEY and CDR2 SVGAGI. The CDR3 has 15 residues. Trimming pared 0 bases from V and 4 bases from J, leaving 12 bases between. The CDR3 reads CASSYSQAPIYGYTF. The CDR3, as DNA: TGTGCCAGCAGTTACTCGCAGGCTCCGATCTATGGCTACACCTTC.

The chain uses TRBV29-1 and TRBJ2-7; D is perhaps TRBD2 (5 bases). From germline, CDR1 is SQVTM and CDR2 ANQGSEA. The V and J ends lost 3 bases and 2 bases respectively, with 8 bases between them. The CDR3 length is 12 residues. CDR3 in DNA: TGCAGCGTTGAGAAGGGAGCCTACGAGCAGTACTTC. Translated, it gives CSVEKGAYEQYF.

The chain links TRBV27 to TRBJ2-3; 10 bases map to TRBD2. V was clipped by 2 bases and J by 5 bases; unmatched bases: 7. Germline lookup yields CDR1 MNHEY and CDR2 SMNVEV (reference sequence). The CDR3 totals 16 residues. The CDR3 spells CASSLLAGEAVDTQYF. The CDR3, as DNA: TGTGCCAGCAGTTTACTAGCGGGAGAAGCGGTAGATACGCAGTATTTT.